Listed below are T cell receptor beta chains from one sample, sequenced in a study of cytomegalovirus exposure and HLA in healthy donors. Clones were read by immunoSEQ multiplex PCR, and TCRdb kept only the in-frame ones, dropping some. The sample has approximately 180,000 clones; 84% are singletons. Material for sequencing was PBMCs. The receptors shown here come from a girl under 18 in good health and CMV-seropositive. Each CDR3 is given with its conserved first and last residue. D genes are given only for firm matches. A row's size may be missing; if present it is once, few, many or a size class.

size	D	J	V	CDR3	DNA
-	TRBD1	TRBJ2-1	TRBV30	CAWSVRGQGVGNEQFF	TGTGCCTGGAGTGTAAGGGGGCAGGGGGTGGGTAATGAGCAGTTCTTC
-	TRBD1	TRBJ1-1	TRBV9	CASSVKDRGEAFF	TGTGCCAGCAGCGTAAAGGACAGGGGAGAAGCTTTCTTT
-	-	TRBJ2-7	TRBV30	CAWIPAPSVSEQYF	TGTGCCTGGATCCCGGCCCCTAGCGTATCCGAGCAGTACTTC
-	TRBD1	TRBJ2-7	TRBV19	CASSMGTGGYEQYF	TGTGCCAGTAGTATGGGGACAGGGGGCTACGAGCAGTACTTC
-	-	TRBJ2-2	TRBV5-8	CASSQRRATGELFF	TGTGCCAGCAGCCAAAGGAGGGCGACCGGGGAGCTGTTTTTT
-	TRBD2	TRBJ2-2	TRBV7-7	CASSLRPEAAGGGELFF	TGTGCTAGCAGCCTACGACCGGAGGCAGCGGGGGGCGGGGAGCTGTTTTTT
-	-	TRBJ2-7	TRBV7-9	CASSSDFYEQYF	TGTGCCAGCAGCTCTGACTTCTACGAGCAGTACTTC
-	-	TRBJ2-5	TRBV5-6	CASSYGGLEETQYF	TGTGCCAGCAGCTATGGGGGGTTGGAAGAGACCCAGTACTTC
once	TRBD2	TRBJ2-7	TRBV11-3	CASSLDGGAGEQYF	TGTGCCAGCAGCTTAGACGGGGGGGCCGGCGAGCAGTACTTC
-	TRBD1	TRBJ1-2	TRBV11-3	CASSRPGTGRWGYTF	TGTGCCAGCAGTCGGCCCGGGACAGGGAGGTGGGGCTACACCTTC
-	TRBD1	TRBJ1-1	TRBV15	CATSRDRGMNTEAFF	TGTGCCACCAGCAGGGACAGGGGAATGAACACTGAAGCTTTCTTT
-	TRBD2	TRBJ2-1	TRBV7-2	CASSLRRLAGYNEQFF	TGTGCCAGCAGCTTAAGGCGGCTAGCGGGGTACAATGAGCAGTTCTTC
few	-	TRBJ1-1	TRBV11-2	CASSLRRLGEAFF	TGTGCCAGCAGCTTAAGGAGGTTAGGAGAAGCTTTCTTT
-	-	TRBJ2-7	TRBV4-2	CASSQGVSVSYEQYF	TGTGCCAGCAGCCAAGGGGTAAGCGTTTCCTACGAGCAGTACTTC
-	TRBD2	TRBJ2-5	TRBV7-8	CASSFGLAGGYQETQYF	TGTGCCAGCAGCTTCGGACTAGCGGGGGGTTACCAAGAGACCCAGTACTTC
-	TRBD2	TRBJ2-3	TRBV5-1	CASSPPESGGSTDTQYF	TGCGCCAGCAGTCCCCCAGAGAGCGGGGGGAGCACAGATACGCAGTATTTT
-	-	TRBJ2-2	TRBV27	CASSPDFGGELFF	TGTGCCAGCAGTCCGGACTTTGGCGGGGAGCTGTTTTTT
-	-	TRBJ2-3	TRBV2	CASRLGGAVDTQYF	TGTGCCAGCAGATTAGGGGGGGCAGTAGATACGCAGTATTTT
-	-	TRBJ2-2	TRBV7-7	CASSLGHLTGELFF	TGTGCTAGCAGCTTAGGACATCTTACCGGGGAGCTGTTTTTT
few	TRBD2	TRBJ2-7	TRBV10-3	CATGTSGGAYEQYF	TGTGCCACCGGGACTAGCGGGGGGGCCTACGAGCAGTACTTC
-	-	TRBJ1-2	TRBV27	CASSLKGALDYGYTF	TGTGCCAGCAGTTTAAAAGGGGCTTTGGACTATGGCTACACCTTC
-	TRBD1	TRBJ2-3	TRBV6-4	CASSDPNYLALGQFSSISGDTQYF	TGTGCCAGCAGTGACCCTAATTATTTAGCTCTGGGACAGTTCAGCTCGATATCGGGAGATACGCAGTATTTT
once	-	TRBJ2-3	TRBV6-5	CASSSRGDTQYF	TGTGCCAGCAGTTCCAGGGGAGATACGCAGTATTTT
-	-	TRBJ2-6	TRBV12-2	CASRQGLIAGANVLTF	TGTGCAAGTCGACAGGGTTTGATCGCTGGGGCCAACGTCCTGACTTTC
-	TRBD2	TRBJ2-2	TRBV5-4	CASSWGKAGGPNTGELFF	TGTGCCAGCAGCTGGGGTAAAGCGGGGGGACCTAACACCGGGGAGCTGTTTTTT
-	TRBD1	TRBJ1-1	TRBV7-8	CASSSRTGMNTEAFF	TGTGCCAGCAGCTCACGGACAGGGATGAACACTGAAGCTTTCTTT
-	TRBD1	TRBJ2-2	TRBV5-6	CASSSGQGAFGELFF	TGTGCCAGCAGCTCGGGACAGGGGGCATTCGGGGAGCTGTTTTTT
-	TRBD2	TRBJ2-5	TRBV28	CASSLKAGVPQETQYF	TGTGCCAGCAGTTTAAAAGCGGGGGTCCCCCAAGAGACCCAGTACTTC
-	TRBD1	TRBJ1-1	TRBV5-1	CASRTTGAGAEAFF	TGCGCCAGCCGCACTACAGGGGCTGGCGCTGAAGCTTTCTTT
-	TRBD1	TRBJ2-7	TRBV4-2	CASSRTYGTGDYEQYF	TGTGCCAGCAGCCGTACTTACGGGACAGGGGACTACGAGCAGTACTTC
-	-	TRBJ1-1	TRBV29-1	CSVIGTEAFF	TGCAGCGTTATCGGCACTGAAGCTTTCTTT
-	-	TRBJ2-4	TRBV5-4	CASSFWTDQNIQYF	TGTGCCAGCAGCTTTTGGACAGACCAAAACATTCAGTACTTC
-	-	TRBJ1-2	TRBV6-1	CASSGRGIDGYTF	TGTGCCAGCAGTGGGAGGGGTATCGATGGCTACACCTTC
-	-	TRBJ2-7	TRBV7-9	CAGSLGGYEQYF	TGTGCCGGCAGCTTAGGCGGGTACGAGCAGTACTTC
-	-	TRBJ1-3	TRBV10-1	CASSAGHYSGNTIYF	TGCGCCAGCAGTGCGGGACACTACTCTGGAAACACCATATATTTT
-	TRBD2	TRBJ2-3	TRBV9	CASSVAVAGGLNTQYF	TGTGCCAGCAGCGTAGCGGTAGCGGGGGGGCTGAATACGCAGTATTTT
-	-	TRBJ1-1	TRBV6-5	CASSYSDSGNTEAFF	TGTGCCAGCAGTTACTCGGACAGTGGGAACACTGAAGCTTTCTTT
-	TRBD2	TRBJ2-3	TRBV9	CASSLIPIAGSTDTQYF	TGTGCCAGCAGCCTGATCCCCATAGCGGGGAGCACAGATACGCAGTATTTT
-	-	TRBJ2-7	TRBV4-1	CASSQQGGTYEQYF	TGCGCCAGCAGCCAACAGGGTGGAACCTACGAGCAGTACTTC
-	TRBD1	TRBJ1-2	TRBV9	CASSVDQTGTKTNYGYTF	TGTGCCAGCAGCGTAGATCAGACAGGGACAAAAACTAACTATGGCTACACCTTC
-	-	TRBJ1-2	TRBV14	CASSQDRRGGYTF	TGTGCCAGCAGCCAAGATAGGAGGGGTGGCTACACCTTC
-	TRBD1	TRBJ1-2	TRBV12-5	CASGLVQAGGSYGYTF	TGTGCTAGTGGTTTGGTACAGGCAGGGGGCTCTTATGGCTACACCTTC
-	-	TRBJ1-1	TRBV4-1	CASSQDPGATGAFF	TGCGCCAGCAGCCAAGATCCAGGGGCCACTGGGGCTTTCTTT
-	-	TRBJ2-7	TRBV12-5	CASGLVQSSYEQYF	TGTGCTAGTGGTTTGGTACAGAGCTCCTACGAGCAGTACTTC
-	-	TRBJ1-1	TRBV2	CASSRDRNTEAFF	TGTGCCAGCAGTAGAGACAGGAACACTGAAGCTTTCTTT
-	TRBD2	TRBJ2-7	TRBV23-1	CASTPRGTPYEQYF	TGCGCCAGCACCCCGCGGGGGACCCCCTACGAGCAGTACTTC
-	TRBD1	TRBJ1-2	TRBV9	CASSIWDSANYGYTF	TGTGCCAGCAGCATCTGGGACAGTGCTAACTATGGCTACACCTTC